Following are 24 T cell receptor beta chains from one sample sequenced in a study of control samples from healthy donors and cancer patients. Some clones are missing from TCRdb's copy, which holds only in-frame ones; the method was immunoSEQ multiplex PCR. Of about 58,000 clones in the sample, about 90% are singletons; the top ten hold 12%. The sequencing sample was made of PBMCs. The origin of the receptors is a woman aged 55 to 70 with lung cancer.

The chain recombines TRBV5-6 with TRBJ1-2; no clear D. The CDR3 has 13 residues. V lost 3 bases and J 0 bases, leaving 6 bases between the germline ends. Germline-derived CDR1 and CDR2 are SGHDT and YYEEEE. The CDR3 sequence: CASSSGSNYGYTF. The CDR3 DNA sequence: TGTGCCAGCAGCTCGGGGTCTAACTATGGCTACACCTTC.

The chain has TRBV11-3 and TRBJ1-6; 8 bases are a match to TRBD1. The germline CDR1 and CDR2 sequences are SGHNT and YENEEA. V shed 1 base and J 1 base; nucleotides not matched to a gene: 9. There are 19 residues in the CDR3. The CDR3 DNA sequence: TGTGCCAGCAGCTTAGCGGCGGACAGGGCCCTATCCTATAATTCACCCCTCCACTTT. Protein: CASSLAADRALSYNSPLHF.

J is TRBJ1-5 and V is TRBV19; possible D gene TRBD1, 5 bases. Germline V gives CDR1 LNHDA, CDR2 SQIVND (reference sequence). The CDR3 loop spans 15 amino acids. Trimming pared 0 bases from V and 3 bases from J, leaving 9 bases between. The CDR3 region is CASSIEGGDNQPQHF. DNA for the CDR3: TGTGCCAGTAGTATAGAGGGGGGGGACAATCAGCCCCAGCATTTT.

This chain connects TRBV6-5 to TRBJ1-3, with 11 bases identical to TRBD1. Germline trimming cut 6 bases from V and 4 bases from J; bases unmatched to any gene: 5. Germline V lookup: CDR1 MNHEY, CDR2 SVGAGI. The CDR3 length is 15 residues. CDR3 DNA sequence: TGTGCCAGCAGAGAGGACAGGGGGCCAGGAAACACCATATATTTT. Protein product: CASREDRGPGNTIYF.

The V and J genes are TRBV2 and TRBJ1-1; TRBD1 matches at 7 bases. V was pared by 4 bases and J by 0 bases, with 5 bases of the junction left unmatched. Germline CDR1 reads SNHLY; CDR2 reads FYNNEI. The CDR3 covers 15 residues. CDR3 DNA: TGTGCCAGCAGTGGACAGGGTCTAATGAACACTGAAGCTTTCTTT. Its translation: CASSGQGLMNTEAFF.

The V and J genes are TRBV10-2 and TRBJ1-2; TRBD1 agrees at 10 bases. CDR1 is WSHSY and CDR2 is SAAADI in the germline V gene. The trim removed 4 bases at V and 4 bases at J, leaving 0 bases unmatched. The CDR3 has 13 amino acids. CDR3 DNA sequence: TGCGCCAGCAGTGGGACAGGGGGCTATGGCTACACCTTC. Translating gives CASSGTGGYGYTF.

This clone was counted between two and nine times. The rearrangement uses TRBV5-1 and TRBJ2-6; tentatively, D is TRBD1 (5 bases). The length of the CDR3 is 21 residues. In germline, CDR1 is SGHRS, CDR2 YFSETQ. V shed 0 bases and J shed 0 bases, with 22 bases lying between them. CDR3 residues: CASSLGRGPDAFGSGANVLTF. In nucleotides, the CDR3 is TGCGCCAGCAGCTTGGGAAGGGGCCCGGACGCTTTTGGCTCTGGGGCCAACGTCCTGACTTTC.

This clone appeared a single time. This chain connects TRBV25-1 to TRBJ1-1; D gene unclear. V dropped 8 bases and J dropped 6 bases, with 10 bases sitting between them. CDR3 size: 11 residues. From germline, CDR1 is MGHDK and CDR2 SYGVNS. CDR3 region: CASQRLAEAFF. In DNA form, the CDR3 reads TGTGCCAGCCAGAGGCTTGCTGAAGCTTTCTTT.

The chain combines TRBV5-4 with TRBJ1-4; the match to TRBD1 covers 10 bases. The CDR3 is made up of 14 amino acids. With 4 bases clipped from V and 5 bases from J, the junction kept 2 bases outside the gene matches. Germline loops: CDR1 SGHNT, CDR2 YYREEE (reference sequence). As DNA, the CDR3 is TGTGCCAGCAGCGCGGGACAGGGGAATGAAAAACTGTTTTTT. Protein product: CASSAGQGNEKLFF.

A word on this clone: This same CDR3 is encoded by further DNA sequences in the sample. The chain combines TRBV3-1 (or the pseudogene TRBV3-2) with TRBJ1-3; D unclear. The CDR3 has 14 amino acids. The germline gives CDR1 LGHDT, CDR2 YNNKEL (reference sequence). The germline V and J ends were trimmed by 4 bases and 0 bases, with 7 bases remaining between them. CDR3 sequence: CASSLTDSGNTIYF. CDR3 sequence (DNA): TGTGCCAGCAGCCTTACGGACTCTGGAAACACCATATATTTT.

The chain has TRBV9 and TRBJ1-4, with a tentative D call TRBD1 (5 bases). The CDR3 covers 18 residues. The V and J ends lost 4 bases and 4 bases respectively, with 23 bases between them. Germline assignment: CDR1 SGDLS and CDR2 YYNGEE. Written as DNA, the CDR3 is TGTGCCAGCAGCCCCACCTCCAGAACGACAGACATTAATGAAAAACTGTTTTTT. Translating it yields CASSPTSRTTDINEKLFF. Full variable domain (remainder filled in from reference TRBV9 and TRBJ1-4): DSGVTQTPKHLITATGQRVTLRCSPRSGDLSVYWYQQSLDQGLQFLIQYYNGEERAKGNILERFSAQQFPDLHSELNLSSLELGDSALYFCASSPTSRTTDINEKLFFGSGTQLSVL.

The V and J genes are TRBV13 and TRBJ1-5; 10 bases agree with TRBD1. The germline gives CDR1 PRHDT, CDR2 FYEKMQ (reference sequence). With 0 bases clipped from V and 7 bases from J, the junction kept 3 bases outside the gene matches. The CDR3 runs 15 residues. As DNA, the CDR3 is TGTGCCAGCAGCTTAGGGGGACAGGGGCACCAGCCCCAGCATTTT. Translation: CASSLGGQGHQPQHF.

The J gene is TRBJ2-7, the V gene TRBV12-3 or TRBV12-4; TRBD1 might be the D (6 bases). The CDR3 spans 11 residues. V gave up 8 bases and J gave up 6 bases, with 11 bases separating them. In DNA, the CDR3 is TGTGCCAGCCGACAGGCGGTCGAGCAGTACTTC. The encoded protein is CASRQAVEQYF.

The chain carries TRBV27 and TRBJ1-2; TRBD1 is a possible D gene (5 bases). There are 14 residues in the CDR3. Trimming shortened V by 3 bases and J by 8 bases, and 16 bases separated the two germline ends. Germline V CDR1 and CDR2: MNHEY, SMNVEV (reference sequence). The CDR3 protein is CASSFASPGDGYTF. In DNA, the CDR3 is TGTGCCAGCAGTTTTGCATCCCCGGGGGACGGCTACACCTTC.

The chain recombines TRBV28 with TRBJ1-2; TRBD1 is a possible D gene (5 bases). The germline V gene encodes CDR1 MDHEN and CDR2 SYDVKM. V lost 3 bases and J lost 8, with 19 bases in between. CDR3 length equals 15 residues. This CDR3 reads CASSFNPGISRGYTF. CDR3 bases: TGTGCCAGCAGTTTTAATCCAGGGATTTCGAGGGGCTACACCTTC.

This chain uses TRBV5-1 with TRBJ2-7; D is ambiguous. Germline CDR1 and CDR2: SGHRS and YFSETQ. V was pared by 1 base and J by 1 base, with 9 bases between. The length of the CDR3 is 14 residues. Here the CDR3 DNA reads TGCGCCAGCAGCTTGAAGACGGGTTCCTACGAGCAGTACTTC. Translating it yields CASSLKTGSYEQYF.

The chain carries TRBV7-8 and TRBJ1-4, with D possibly matching TRBD1 (5 bases). CDR1 and CDR2 from the germline V gene are SGHVS and FQNEAQ. V lost 1 base and J lost 4, with 10 bases in between. CDR3 size: 15 residues. CDR3 DNA sequence: TGTGCCAGCAGCTTAGGGGGGGGAGGTAATGAAAAACTGTTTTTT. It codes for CASSLGGGGNEKLFF.

The chain employs TRBV19 and TRBJ1-5, with 7 positions matching TRBD1. V shed 1 base, J shed 7 bases, and the junction held 10 bases outside the gene matches. This CDR3 has 16 residues. Per the germline V gene, CDR1 is LNHDA and CDR2 is SQIVND (reference sequence). The CDR3 nucleotides read TGTGCCAGTAGTATAGTGGGGGAAGGGGGCTTCCAGCCCCAGCATTTT. As protein: CASSIVGEGGFQPQHF.

The chain uses TRBV9 and TRBJ2-1; D assignment may be TRBD1 or TRBD2 (7 bases each). This CDR3 region has 21 residues. From germline, CDR1 is SGDLS and CDR2 YYNGEE. V was pared by 1 base and J by 8 bases, with 34 bases between. CDR3 nucleotides: TGTGCCAGCAGCGTATCGGTGTCGGGCCGTCTTTCAGGGGGGGGAAGCGATGAGCAGTTCTTC. Protein sequence: CASSVSVSGRLSGGGSDEQFF.

The chain employs TRBV28 and TRBJ2-4, with 7 bases aligning to TRBD1. The CDR3 sequence is 14 residues long. V gave up 7 bases and J gave up 4 bases; unmatched junction bases: 7. From germline, CDR1 is MDHEN and CDR2 SYDVKM. In DNA, the CDR3 is TGTGCCAGCATACAGGGGTCAGCGAAAAACATTCAGTACTTC. This translates into CASIQGSAKNIQYF. The full variable domain, its missing parts supplied by reference TRBV28 and TRBJ2-4, is DVKVTQSSRYLVKRTGEKVFLECVQDMDHENMFWYRQDPGLGLRLIYFSYDVKMKEKGDIPEGYSVSREKKERFSLILESASTNQTSMYLCASIQGSAKNIQYFGAGTRLSVL.

The J gene is TRBJ2-3, the V gene TRBV11-2; the match to TRBD1 covers 8 bases. Germline V gene data show CDR1 as SGHAT and CDR2 as FQNNGV. V dropped 5 bases and J dropped 2; count of bases not matched to a gene: 9. The CDR3 is made up of 16 amino acids. In nucleotides, the CDR3 is TGTGCCAGCAGCACAGGACAGGGACATTACACAGATACGCAGTATTTT. Translation: CASSTGQGHYTDTQYF.

This clone was observed a handful of times. V and J are TRBV7-8 and TRBJ1-1, with TRBD1 matching over 9 bases. In germline, CDR1 is SGHVS, CDR2 FQNEAQ. Germline trimming cut 3 bases from V and 3 bases from J; bases unmatched to any gene: 2. The CDR3 runs to 14 residues. DNA for the CDR3: TGTGCCAGCAGCTTCCGGGACAGGGACACTGAAGCTTTCTTT. Its translation is CASSFRDRDTEAFF.

The chain employs TRBV4-1 and TRBJ2-6, with 10 bases that match TRBD2. Germline CDR1 MGHRA, CDR2 YSYEKL. The CDR3 runs to 19 residues. V was clipped by 0 bases and J by 0 bases; unmatched bases: 5. Written as DNA, the CDR3 is TGCGCCAGCAGCCAAGATTTAGCGGGGGGCCGCTCTGGGGCCAACGTCCTGACTTTC. Its protein is CASSQDLAGGRSGANVLTF.

The J gene is TRBJ2-2, the V gene TRBV5-4; D might be TRBD1 (6 bases). The V end was cut by 0 bases, the J end by 2 bases, with 8 bases between. Looked up from germline, CDR1 is SGHNT and CDR2 is YYREEE (reference sequence). The CDR3 runs 15 residues. The CDR3 loop reads CASSLGGLNTGELFF. CDR3 in DNA: TGTGCCAGCAGCTTGGGGGGGCTTAACACCGGGGAGCTGTTTTTT.